The 8 T cell receptor beta chains listed next were all sequenced from one sample in a study of T-cell memory formation after mild COVID-19. One entry per CDR3 protein, called by TCRdb with MiXCR from the 5' RACE reads. The data contain under 300,000 distinct CDR3 sequences, 15% to 20% of them seen just once; the ten biggest clones take up 20% to 25%. Sequenced: PBMCs or a T cell subset sorted from them (not recorded which). The receptors derive from a man younger than 35 who had mild COVID-19 (a few samples of this study predate the infection). Cell type and time point are not known.

This clonotype has a count of ten or more. The V gene is TRBV2, the J gene TRBJ2-2; 15 bases align to TRBD2. Losses at the gene ends were 3 bases for V and 4 bases for J; bases not matched to a gene: 6. Germline lookup yields CDR1 SNHLY and CDR2 FYNNEI. CDR3 length: 18 amino acids. The CDR3 spells CASSDLGLAGGPTGELFF. The CDR3 nucleotides read TGTGCCAGCAGTGACCTCGGACTAGCGGGGGGGCCCACCGGGGAGCTGTTTTTT.

The chain is built from TRBV12-3 or TRBV12-4 and TRBJ1-4, with 7 bases fitting TRBD1. V shed 5 bases, J shed 5 bases, and the junction held 8 bases outside the gene matches. The CDR3 sequence is 15 residues long. The CDR3 sequence is CASSTWARGNEKLFF. For the CDR3, the DNA is TGTGCCAGCAGTACTTGGGCCAGGGGGAATGAAAAACTGTTTTTT.

At least ten counts were recorded for this clonotype. The chain links TRBV7-2 to TRBJ2-3; D is unresolved. The CDR3 contains 15 residues. The ends were cut back, 6 bases at V and 0 bases at J, with 13 bases in the middle. Germline V CDR1 and CDR2: SGHTA, FQGNSA. CDR3 sequence: CASSRHHASTDTQYF. For the CDR3, the DNA is TGTGCCAGCAGTCGACACCACGCTAGCACAGATACGCAGTATTTT.

J is TRBJ1-2 and V is TRBV12-3 or TRBV12-4, with D possibly matching TRBD1 (5 bases). The CDR3 is made up of 12 amino acids. Deletions cut 7 bases from V and 5 bases from J, with 11 bases between. CDR3 protein: CASTTGGYGYTF. The CDR3 coding sequence is TGTGCCAGCACCACTGGGGGATATGGCTACACCTTC.

This chain connects TRBV10-3 to TRBJ1-1, with D tentatively TRBD1 (5 bases). The CDR3 extends over 15 amino acids. CDR1 and CDR2 from the germline V gene are ENHRY and SYGVKD. The V end lost 2 bases, the J end lost 5 bases, and 15 bases lay between the germline ends. The CDR3 loop is CAISEDQGKVTEAFF. The CDR3 nucleotides are TGTGCCATCAGTGAGGACCAGGGTAAAGTTACTGAAGCTTTCTTT.

The rearrangement joins TRBV4-1 to TRBJ1-1; 7 bases align to TRBD1. The junction had 9 bases not matched to a gene; V was cut back by 6 bases and J by 8 bases. The CDR3 has 13 residues. The germline CDR1 and CDR2 sequences are MGHRA and YSYEKL. The CDR3 nucleotides are TGCGCCAGCAGACAACGACAGGGCATGGAAGCTTTCTTT. It codes for CASRQRQGMEAFF.

This clonotype was found a few times. The J gene is TRBJ2-3, the V gene TRBV6-2 or TRBV6-3, with D tentatively TRBD2 (5 bases). Per germline, CDR1 MNHEY and CDR2 SVGEGT. V dropped 4 bases and J dropped 1 base, with 12 bases sitting between them. CDR3 length equals 15 residues. CDR3 amino acids: CASSWERSGTDTQYF. Written as DNA, the CDR3 is TGTGCCAGCAGTTGGGAGAGGTCCGGCACAGATACGCAGTATTTT.

This chain links TRBV27 with TRBJ1-2; D is unclear. V was clipped by 5 bases and J by 3 bases, with 13 bases between them. CDR3 size: 14 residues. In germline, CDR1 is MNHEY, CDR2 SMNVEV (reference sequence). The CDR3 sequence is CASSLQPSDYGYTF. In DNA form, the CDR3 reads TGTGCCAGCAGTCTACAGCCTTCTGACTATGGCTACACCTTC.